What follows are 29 T cell receptor beta chains derived from one specimen sequenced in a study of blood T cell repertoires in COVID-19. Clones were read by immunoSEQ multiplex PCR, and TCRdb kept only the in-frame ones, dropping some. The data show approximately 270,000 clones, 89% seen once. Sequenced sample: PBMCs or T cells enriched from blood (not recorded which). These receptors originate from a woman aged 55-69 years who had recovered from COVID-19.

This chain links TRBV6-1 with TRBJ2-4; weak D call: TRBD1 (6 bases). From germline, CDR1 is MNHNS and CDR2 SASEGT. V was clipped by 1 base and J by 4 bases, with 14 bases between them. This CDR3 spans 16 amino acids. The DNA for the CDR3 is TGTGCCAGCAGTGAAGAGGGGGTTGGGGTGAAAAACATTCAGTACTTC. It encodes CASSEEGVGVKNIQYF.

The chain recombines TRBV10-3 with TRBJ2-1; 8 nucleotides agree with TRBD2. The CDR3 extends over 13 amino acids. Trimming at V came to 7 bases and at J to 2 bases, leaving 1 base not matched to a gene. Per germline, CDR1 ENHRY and CDR2 SYGVKD. For the CDR3, the DNA is TGTGCCATCAAGGGACTAGCCTACAATGAGCAGTTCTTC. It codes for CAIKGLAYNEQFF.

This clone was counted only a few times. This rearrangement joins TRBV6-5 to TRBJ1-5; the D gene is possibly TRBD1 (6 bases). Germline V gene data show CDR1 as MNHEY and CDR2 as SVGAGI. The CDR3 has 15 residues. The germline V and J ends were trimmed by 0 bases and 7 bases, with 13 bases remaining between them. This CDR3 reads CASSYSYHQGQPQHF. CDR3 in DNA: TGTGCCAGCAGTTACTCCTATCATCAGGGGCAGCCCCAGCATTTT.

V is TRBV28 and J is TRBJ2-2; D uncertain. The germline gives CDR1 MDHEN, CDR2 SYDVKM. The CDR3 totals 15 residues. Trimming left V 2 bases short and J 6 bases short, with 13 bases between. CDR3 loop: CASSLPTTRPGELFF. The CDR3 nucleotides are TGTGCCAGCAGTTTACCCACGACTCGGCCCGGGGAGCTGTTTTTT.

The J gene is TRBJ2-1, the V gene TRBV27, with D hard to call. The length of the CDR3 is 15 residues. Germline loops: CDR1 MNHEY, CDR2 SMNVEV (reference sequence). V lost 1 base, J lost 4 bases, and 11 bases lay in between. The CDR3 coding sequence is TGTGCCAGCAGTTTATGGGCCTCGCCATACAATGAGCAGTTCTTC. Translation: CASSLWASPYNEQFF.

The chain combines TRBV18 with TRBJ2-3; 8 bases map to TRBD1. CDR1 and CDR2 (germline): KGHSH, LQKENI. This CDR3 is 16 amino acids long. J gave up 0 bases and V 2 bases, and 4 bases lay outside the gene matches. The CDR3 DNA follows: TGTGCCAGCTCACCAGGGACAGGCTTAAGCACAGATACGCAGTATTTT. It translates to CASSPGTGLSTDTQYF.

The chain recombines TRBV30 with TRBJ2-3, with 8 bases fitting TRBD2. This CDR3 has 13 residues. The trim removed 6 bases at V and 6 bases at J, leaving 8 bases unmatched. CDR1 and CDR2 (germline): GTSNPN, SVGIG (reference sequence). The CDR3 region is CACSGLERDTQYF. The DNA of the CDR3 is TGTGCCTGCTCGGGACTAGAACGGGATACGCAGTATTTT.

This chain links TRBV7-2 with TRBJ2-7, with a tentative D call TRBD1 (6 bases). Germline CDR1 is SGHTA and CDR2 is FQGNSA. The length of the CDR3 is 11 residues. CDR3 sequence (DNA): TGTACATTTACAGGGAGCTACGAGCAGTACTTC. Protein sequence: CTFTGSYEQYF. Full variable domain (remainder filled in from reference TRBV7-2 and TRBJ2-7): GAGVSQSPSNKVTEKGKDVELRCDPISGHTALYWYRQSLGQGLEFLIYFQGNSAPDKSGLPSDRFSAERTGGSVSTLTIQRTQQEDSAVYLCTFTGSYEQYFGPGTRLTVT.

Notes on this clone: The sample holds other DNA sequences that translate to the same CDR3. The V and J genes are TRBV7-9 and TRBJ1-2, with TRBD1 as a possible D gene (6 bases). Germline CDR1 and CDR2: SEHNR and FQNEAQ (reference sequence). V was clipped by 5 bases and J by 4 bases, with 8 bases between them. There are 12 residues in the CDR3. CDR3 in amino acids: CASSLDSYGYTF. CDR3 nucleotide sequence: TGTGCCAGCAGCCTGGACAGCTATGGCTACACCTTC. Drawing the rest from reference TRBV7-9 and TRBJ1-2, the complete variable domain is DTGVSQNPRHKITKRGQNVTFRCDPISEHNRLYWYRQTLGQGPEFLTYFQNEAQLEKSRLLSDRFSAERPKGSFSTLEIQRTEQGDSAMYLCASSLDSYGYTFGSGTRLTVV.

The gene calls are TRBV10-2 and TRBJ1-5, with 9 bases aligning to TRBD1. Per germline, CDR1 WSHSY and CDR2 SAAADI. The CDR3 covers 16 residues. V trimming: 4 bases; J trimming: 6 bases; junction bases outside the gene matches: 10. CDR3 sequence (DNA): TGCGCCAGCAGTGCCGGTAGGACAGGGGCGGGTCAGCCCCAGCATTTT. Residues: CASSAGRTGAGQPQHF.

This chain connects TRBV10-3 to TRBJ2-7, with 7 bases aligning to TRBD1. Germline V lookup: CDR1 ENHRY, CDR2 SYGVKD. V was pared by 0 bases and J by 6 bases, with 11 bases of the junction left unmatched. The CDR3 totals 16 residues. The CDR3 DNA follows: TGTGCCATCAGTGAGTCGAGTTCAGGGGGTTTTGGCGAGCAGTACTTC. Translating gives CAISESSSGGFGEQYF.

The V call is TRBV6-5, the J call TRBJ1-4; D gene ambiguous. Germline V gene data show CDR1 as MNHEY and CDR2 as SVGAGI. The length of the CDR3 is 14 residues. V gave up 5 bases and J gave up 5 bases, with 12 bases separating them. The CDR3, as DNA: TGTGCCAGCAGTCCCGGGTGGGAGAATGAAAAACTGTTTTTT. Amino acids: CASSPGWENEKLFF.

In the case of this clone: This CDR3 is also generated by other DNA sequences in the sample. The gene calls are TRBV2 and TRBJ1-2; unclear D gene. Germline loops: CDR1 SNHLY, CDR2 FYNNEI. V lost 3 bases and J 5 bases, leaving 7 bases between the germline ends. The CDR3 is 12 amino acids. The CDR3 loop reads CASSESLYGYTF. CDR3 DNA sequence: TGTGCCAGCAGTGAGAGCCTTTATGGCTACACCTTC.

The chain combines TRBV9 with TRBJ2-5; TRBD2 might be the D (5 bases). Germline-derived CDR1 and CDR2 are SGDLS and YYNGEE. V lost 4 bases and J 2 bases, leaving 9 bases between the germline ends. CDR3 length: 13 amino acids. For the CDR3, the DNA is TGTGCCAGCAGCCTGCGAGGGCAAGAGACCCAGTACTTC. It yields the protein CASSLRGQETQYF.

The chain couples TRBV5-5 to TRBJ1-2; D not certain. V was trimmed by 4 bases and J by 2 bases, leaving 12 bases between them. The CDR3 contains 14 residues. The germline gives CDR1 SGHKS, CDR2 YYEKEE (reference sequence). For the CDR3, the DNA is TGTGCCAGCAGCCCCGTGTTAGAGAACTATGGCTACACCTTC. It encodes CASSPVLENYGYTF.

The gene calls are TRBV18 and TRBJ1-5; a possible D gene is TRBD1 (6 bases). Germline V gene data show CDR1 as KGHSH and CDR2 as LQKENI. The CDR3 is 16 amino acids. Trimming pared 0 bases from V and 3 bases from J, leaving 12 bases between. CDR3: CASSPPSQGNNQPQHF. CDR3 bases: TGTGCCAGCTCACCACCGTCACAGGGAAACAATCAGCCCCAGCATTTT. Supplemented by reference TRBV18 and TRBJ1-5, the full variable domain reads NAGVMQNPRHLVRRRGQEARLRCSPMKGHSHVYWYRQLPEEGLKFMVYLQKENIIDESGMPKERFSAEFPKEGPSILRIQQVVRGDSAAYFCASSPPSQGNNQPQHFGDGTRLSIL.

The chain combines TRBV7-8 with TRBJ2-7; D gene uncertain. With 4 bases removed from V and 4 bases from J, the gap between germline ends came to 8 bases. The CDR3 runs 12 residues. In germline, CDR1 is SGHVS, CDR2 FQNEAQ. CDR3 bases: TGTGCCAGCAGCTCAAGTCGGTACGAGCAGTACTTC. It codes for CASSSSRYEQYF.

The V gene is TRBV29-1, the J gene TRBJ2-7; 10 nucleotides align to TRBD1. V trimming: 6 bases; J trimming: 5 bases; junction bases outside the gene matches: 10. From germline, CDR1 is SQVTM and CDR2 ANQGSEA. This CDR3 region has 14 residues. The CDR3 loop is CSVAAGTGEDEQYF. In nucleotides, the CDR3 is TGCAGCGTGGCGGCAGGGACAGGGGAAGACGAGCAGTACTTC.

In its sample, this clone was seen a few times. The rearrangement joins TRBV2 to TRBJ1-5; TRBD1 matches 8 bases. Germline trimming cut 5 bases from V and 7 bases from J; bases unmatched to any gene: 4. Per the germline V gene, CDR1 is SNHLY and CDR2 is FYNNEI. The CDR3 loop spans 13 amino acids. DNA of the CDR3: TGTGCCAGCAGTCCATACAGGGGGCAGCCCCAGCATTTT. Amino acid sequence: CASSPYRGQPQHF.

This clone is a singleton in its sample. V usage is TRBV3-1 (or the pseudogene TRBV3-2) and J usage is TRBJ1-3; D is unclear. This CDR3 region has 14 residues. Germline V gene lookup returns CDR1 LGHDT and CDR2 YNNKEL (reference sequence). Trimming stripped 2 bases from V and 2 bases from J, with 7 bases between. The CDR3 nucleotides are TGTGCCAGCAGCCAACGGGAGGCTGGAAACACCATATATTTT. This translates into CASSQREAGNTIYF.

The rearrangement links TRBV5-1 to TRBJ2-5; 7 bases align to TRBD1. The CDR3 consists of 15 residues. The V gene's germline CDR1 is SGHRS and CDR2 YFSETQ. J lost 3 bases, V lost 0 bases, and 5 bases had no gene match. This chain's CDR3 is CASSLGPTGKETQYF. In nucleotides, the CDR3 is TGCGCCAGCAGCTTGGGCCCGACAGGGAAAGAGACCCAGTACTTC.

DNA for the CDR3: TGTGCCAGCAGCTTAAGACTAGCGGGGGGTCGGGAGACCCAGTACTTC. It translates to CASSLRLAGGRETQYF. The chain recombines TRBV11-2 with TRBJ2-5; 13 nucleotides agree with TRBD2. Germline V gene sequence: CDR1 SGHAT, CDR2 FQNNGV. This CDR3 contains 16 residues. Unmatched junction bases numbered 5, after V lost 2 bases and J lost 5 bases. Based on the CDR3 plus reference TRBV11-2 and TRBJ2-5, the full variable domain is EAGVAQSPRYKIIEKRQSVAFWCNPISGHATLYWYQQILGQGPKLLIQFQNNGVVDDSQLPKDRFSAERLKGVDSTLKIQPAKLEDSAVYLCASSLRLAGGRETQYFGPGTRLLVL.

This chain connects TRBV24-1 to TRBJ2-1; no reliable D call. The CDR3 contains 20 residues. V gave up 0 bases and J gave up 7 bases, with 27 bases separating them. Germline V gives CDR1 KGHDR, CDR2 SFDVKD. The CDR3: CATSDLHTSHQYGEPNEQFF. The CDR3 region has the DNA TGTGCCACCAGTGATTTGCATACGAGTCACCAATACGGAGAACCGAATGAGCAGTTCTTC.

The chain is built from TRBV28 and TRBJ2-7, with 7 bases matching TRBD1. Losses at the gene ends were 4 bases for V and 3 bases for J; bases not matched to a gene: 6. The CDR3 contains 14 residues. Germline V gene lookup returns CDR1 MDHEN and CDR2 SYDVKM. The CDR3: CASSSPDRSYEQYF. The CDR3 DNA follows: TGTGCCAGCAGTTCCCCGGACAGGAGCTACGAGCAGTACTTC.

This chain joins TRBV9 and TRBJ2-2; D uncertain. Germline V gene lookup returns CDR1 SGDLS and CDR2 YYNGEE. Trimming removed 4 bases from V and 6 bases from J, with 7 bases in between. This CDR3 comprises 12 residues. The DNA for the CDR3 is TGTGCCAGCAGCCCGAAGCCCGGGGAGCTGTTTTTT. Its protein product is CASSPKPGELFF. The variable domain in full, completed from reference TRBV9 and TRBJ2-2, reads DSGVTQTPKHLITATGQRVTLRCSPRSGDLSVYWYQQSLDQGLQFLIQYYNGEERAKGNILERFSAQQFPDLHSELNLSSLELGDSALYFCASSPKPGELFFGEGSRLTVL.

V gene TRBV28 combines with J gene TRBJ1-1; D is undetermined. This CDR3 has 14 residues. In germline, CDR1 is MDHEN, CDR2 SYDVKM. Between the trimmed V and J ends, which lost 5 bases and 4 bases, there was a span of 14 bases. In nucleotides, the CDR3 is TGTGCCAGCAGTCGGACTATTCGGGGCACTGAAGCTTTCTTT. Translating gives CASSRTIRGTEAFF.

The chain uses TRBV29-1 and TRBJ1-4; 8 bases line up with TRBD1. Losses at the gene ends were 1 base for V and 6 bases for J; bases not matched to a gene: 1. CDR1 and CDR2 (germline): SQVTM, ANQGSEA. This CDR3 is 13 amino acids long. The CDR3, as DNA: TGCAGCGTTGAAGCGACAGGGGATGAAAAACTGTTTTTT. As protein: CSVEATGDEKLFF.

The chain links TRBV28 to TRBJ2-7; perhaps TRBD2 as D (5 bases). Germline-derived CDR1 and CDR2 are MDHEN and SYDVKM. The CDR3 contains 14 residues. V lost 2 bases and J 1 base, leaving 9 bases between the germline ends. DNA for the CDR3: TGTGCCAGCAGTTTAAGCGGATTTTCCTACGAGCAGTACTTC. Residues: CASSLSGFSYEQYF.

V is TRBV20-1 and J is TRBJ2-5; D gene unclear. Germline lookup yields CDR1 DFQATT and CDR2 SNEGSKA (reference sequence). Trimming removed 6 bases from V and 2 bases from J, with 7 bases in between. The CDR3 is made up of 11 amino acids. The chain's CDR3 is CSAQSQETQYF. CDR3 DNA: TGCAGTGCACAGAGTCAAGAGACCCAGTACTTC.